This T cell receptor beta chain was identified during a study of blood T cell dynamics during melanoma immunotherapy. The overall study: Metastatic melanoma patients received first-line pembrolizumab or nivolumab plus ipilimumab.

The sample's time point: pre-treatment baseline. Produced via immunoSEQ multiplex PCR; TCRdb's table is partial and in-frame only. The repertoire holds around 3,500 clones, around 93% seen once, with just over 0.5% in the top ten. This clone was found once. Germline V gives CDR1 SGDLS, CDR2 YYNGEE. CDR3 size: 16 residues. V dropped 0 bases and J dropped 3 bases, with 16 bases sitting between them. This sequence was found in a human donor with melanoma. Source: effector memory CD8+ T cells from blood, taken from a patient treated with checkpoint blockade. This chain joins TRBV9 and TRBJ2-7, with D perhaps TRBD1 or TRBD2 (5 bases each). Here the CDR3 reads CASSVDSEGRGYEQYF. The CDR3 DNA reads as TGTGCCAGCAGCGTAGATTCCGAGGGACGAGGCTACGAGCAGTACTTC.